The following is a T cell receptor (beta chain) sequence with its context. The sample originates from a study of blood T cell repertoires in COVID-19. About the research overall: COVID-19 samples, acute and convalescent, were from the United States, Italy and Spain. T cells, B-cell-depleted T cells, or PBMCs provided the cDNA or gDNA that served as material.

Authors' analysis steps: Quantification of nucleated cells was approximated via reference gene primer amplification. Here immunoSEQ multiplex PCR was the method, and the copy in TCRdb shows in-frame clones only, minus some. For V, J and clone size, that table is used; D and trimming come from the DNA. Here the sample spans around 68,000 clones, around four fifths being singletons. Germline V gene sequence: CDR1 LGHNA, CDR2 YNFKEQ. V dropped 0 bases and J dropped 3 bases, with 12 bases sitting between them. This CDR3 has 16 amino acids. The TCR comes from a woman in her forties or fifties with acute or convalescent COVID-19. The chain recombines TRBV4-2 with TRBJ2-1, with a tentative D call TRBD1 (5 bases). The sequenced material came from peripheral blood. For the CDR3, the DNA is TGTGCCAGCAGCCAAGAGGAGACAGATTTCTACAATGAGCAGTTCTTC. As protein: CASSQEETDFYNEQFF.